The rows below give T cell receptor beta chains drawn from one sample of a study of early T cells in non-severe SARS-CoV-2 infection. TCRdb fed the 5' RACE reads into MiXCR, producing one record per CDR3 protein. Here the sample spans more than 90,000 distinct CDR3 sequences, around 14% being singletons. What was sequenced was whole blood. The receptors shown here come from an adult who was a healthcare worker with PCR-confirmed SARS-CoV-2 infection or an uninfected control (not recorded which). CDR3s include the opening cysteine and the closing phenylalanine or tryptophan. D genes are given only for firm matches. The size entry is marked missing in some rows and otherwise reads once, few, many or a size class.

J | D | V | size | CDR3 | DNA
TRBJ2-3 | TRBD1 | TRBV24-1 | NA | CATHTRGQGDSATQYF | TGTGCCACCCATACCAGAGGACAGGGGGATTCGGCTACGCAGTATTTT
TRBJ2-1 | NA | TRBV5-1 | NA | CASSPQVRGVYNEQFF | TGCGCCAGCAGCCCACAAGTGCGGGGAGTCTACAATGAGCAGTTCTTC
TRBJ1-1 | NA | TRBV20-1 | many | CSAPDMNTEAFF | TGCAGTGCTCCTGACATGAACACTGAAGCTTTCTTT
TRBJ2-2 | NA | TRBV7-8 | few | CASSLVALNTGELFF | TGTGCCAGCAGCTTAGTGGCACTTAACACCGGGGAGCTGTTTTTT
TRBJ1-1 | NA | TRBV7-8 | few | CASSLASQGTEAFF | TGTGCCAGCAGCTTAGCGAGTCAGGGGACTGAAGCTTTCTTT
TRBJ2-7 | NA | TRBV7-9 | few | CASSSGLDFDEQYF | TGTGCCAGCAGCTCGGGACTCGATTTCGACGAGCAGTACTTC
TRBJ1-2 | NA | TRBV18 | few | CASSPPTTYYGYTF | TGTGCCAGCTCACCACCGACGACCTACTATGGCTACACCTTC
TRBJ1-2 | NA | TRBV28 | NA | CASTQNQWGSGYTF | TGTGCCAGCACCCAAAACCAATGGGGGTCTGGCTACACCTTC
TRBJ2-2 | TRBD1 | TRBV5-1 | NA | CASSSTRPGTGNTGELFF | TGCGCCAGCAGCTCCACTCGTCCCGGGACAGGGAACACCGGGGAGCTGTTTTTT
TRBJ2-1 | TRBD1 | TRBV6-5 | NA | CASSRQGPYNEQFF | TGTGCCAGCAGTCGACAGGGCCCCTACAATGAGCAGTTCTTC